Below are 30 T cell receptor beta chains sequenced from a single sample in a study of blood T cell repertoires in COVID-19. Profiled with immunoSEQ multiplex PCR; TCRdb holds only in-frame clones, not every one. The sample has 250,000 to 350,000 clones; approximately 85% are singletons. What was sequenced was PBMCs or T cells enriched from blood (not recorded which). The receptors shown here come from a woman between 25 and 40 years old who had recovered from COVID-19.

V is TRBV18 and J is TRBJ2-7, with 9 bases matching TRBD2. V was clipped by 6 bases and J by 6 bases; unmatched bases: 9. The length of the CDR3 is 14 residues. Germline V gene data show CDR1 as KGHSH and CDR2 as LQKENI. The CDR3: CASSTGLAGLEQYF. CDR3 coding DNA: TGTGCCAGCTCGACCGGTCTAGCGGGACTCGAGCAGTACTTC.

The V and J genes are TRBV28 and TRBJ1-5, with D tentatively TRBD1 (5 bases). CDR1 MDHEN and CDR2 SYDVKM come from the germline V gene. This CDR3 comprises 15 residues. Trimming stripped 8 bases from V and 2 bases from J, with 16 bases between. The CDR3 protein is CASGSGGGGNQPQHF. The CDR3 coding sequence is TGTGCCAGCGGGAGTGGGGGAGGAGGCAATCAGCCCCAGCATTTT.

The V and J genes are TRBV6-5 and TRBJ1-5; TRBD1 matches at 7 bases. Germline CDR1 reads MNHEY; CDR2 reads SVGAGI. V was clipped by 5 bases and J by 7 bases; unmatched bases: 5. The CDR3 loop spans 13 amino acids. CDR3: CASSPDRAQPQHF. The CDR3 DNA follows: TGTGCCAGCAGTCCCGACAGGGCGCAGCCCCAGCATTTT.

The V call is TRBV27, the J call TRBJ1-2, with 9 bases aligning to TRBD1. The CDR3 spans 14 residues. Unmatched junction bases numbered 8, after V lost 4 bases and J lost 8 bases. Germline V gives CDR1 MNHEY, CDR2 SMNVEV (reference sequence). CDR3 residues: CASSWTGTGFGYTF. CDR3 in DNA: TGTGCCAGCAGTTGGACCGGGACAGGGTTCGGCTACACCTTC.

The chain carries TRBV28 and TRBJ1-3; D gene ambiguous. Between the trimmed V and J ends, which lost 7 bases and 0 bases, there was a span of 7 bases. Germline V lookup: CDR1 MDHEN, CDR2 SYDVKM. CDR3 length: 13 amino acids. Written as DNA, the CDR3 is TGTGCCAGCACAGTGCTCTCTGGAAACACCATATATTTT. Encoded protein: CASTVLSGNTIYF.

This clone was recorded once. V and J are TRBV6-5 and TRBJ1-5, with D uncertain. CDR3 length: 14 residues. V was trimmed by 0 bases and J by 5 bases, leaving 8 bases between them. From germline, CDR1 is MNHEY and CDR2 SVGAGI. CDR3 amino acids: CASSYSSNDQPQHF. The CDR3 DNA sequence: TGTGCCAGCAGTTACTCGAGTAATGATCAGCCCCAGCATTTT.

Details on this clone: The sample contains more than one DNA sequence encoding this CDR3. The rearrangement uses TRBV19 and TRBJ1-2; 11 nucleotides match TRBD1. The CDR3 runs to 14 residues. Germline CDR1 reads LNHDA; CDR2 reads SQIVND (reference sequence). The V gene end was trimmed by 7 bases and the J gene end by 4 bases; junction bases not matched to a gene: 5. CDR3 DNA sequence: TGTGCCAGTACCCCGGACAGGGGGCTCTATGGCTACACCTTC. This codes for CASTPDRGLYGYTF.

This clone showed up many times. V usage is TRBV11-3 and J usage is TRBJ2-1, with TRBD2 matching over 11 bases. Unmatched junction bases numbered 7, after V lost 1 base and J lost 5 bases. Per germline, CDR1 SGHNT and CDR2 YENEEA. The CDR3 loop spans 17 amino acids. CDR3 protein: CASSLGLAGGLDNEQFF. The CDR3 coding sequence is TGTGCCAGCAGCTTAGGGCTAGCGGGGGGATTAGACAATGAGCAGTTCTTC.

V usage is TRBV7-3 and J usage is TRBJ2-1; TRBD2 agrees at 9 bases. V lost 4 bases and J lost 9; bases outside the gene matches: 7. CDR3 length: 14 residues. The germline gives CDR1 SGHTA, CDR2 FQGTGA. CDR3 loop: CASSSGLASGEQFF. The CDR3 DNA reads as TGTGCCAGCAGCTCGGGACTAGCATCGGGTGAGCAGTTCTTC.

The gene calls are TRBV30 and TRBJ1-1, with D possibly TRBD1 on 6 matching bases. This CDR3 spans 13 amino acids. Trimming pared 5 bases from V and 0 bases from J, leaving 10 bases between. Germline V CDR1 and CDR2: GTSNPN, SVGIG (reference sequence). The CDR3 protein is CAWRQELNTEAFF. As DNA, the CDR3 is TGTGCCTGGCGACAGGAGCTGAACACTGAAGCTTTCTTT.

The gene calls are TRBV5-1 and TRBJ1-2; the match to TRBD1 covers 9 bases. The ends lost 5 bases at V and 4 bases at J; junction bases unmatched: 9. This CDR3 spans 15 amino acids. Germline V gene sequence: CDR1 SGHRS, CDR2 YFSETQ. As DNA, the CDR3 is TGCGCCAGCAGTAGGGACCCGGGACAGGGCTATGGCTACACCTTC. This encodes CASSRDPGQGYGYTF.

The chain combines TRBV10-1 with TRBJ2-1, with TRBD2 as a possible D gene (6 bases). The V gene's germline CDR1 is WNHNN and CDR2 SYGVQD (reference sequence). The CDR3 consists of 14 residues. Trimming cost V 4 bases and J 6 bases, with 13 bases left between them. The CDR3 sequence: CASSAVPGANEQFF. Written as DNA, the CDR3 is TGCGCCAGCAGTGCTGTTCCGGGAGCCAATGAGCAGTTCTTC.

This rearrangement joins TRBV19 to TRBJ1-1; 7 nucleotides match TRBD1. This CDR3 has 15 amino acids. J was trimmed by 1 base and V by 7 bases; bases with no gene match: 9. CDR1 and CDR2 (germline): LNHDA, SQIVND (reference sequence). DNA of the CDR3: TGTGCCAGTACCAACTCACAGGGGCCGAACACTGAAGCTTTCTTT. Its translation is CASTNSQGPNTEAFF. The full variable domain, completed using reference TRBV19 and TRBJ1-1, is DGGITQSPKYLFRKEGQNVTLSCEQNLNHDAMYWYRQDPGQGLRLIYYSQIVNDFQKGDIAEGYSVSREKKESFPLTVTSAQKNPTAFYLCASTNSQGPNTEAFFGQGTRLTVV.

This rearrangement joins TRBV29-1 to TRBJ1-1; D gene uncertain. The CDR3 covers 13 residues. Per germline, CDR1 SQVTM and CDR2 ANQGSEA. V was trimmed by 5 bases and J by 4 bases, leaving 14 bases between them. The CDR3 loop is CSVNRGTSTEAFF. The CDR3 DNA reads as TGCAGCGTTAACCGGGGTACGAGCACTGAAGCTTTCTTT.

The CDR3 DNA is TGTGCCAGCAGCCTGGGACTAGCGGGGGGTGAGCAGTTCTTC. Amino acids: CASSLGLAGGEQFF. V and J are TRBV7-3 and TRBJ2-1, with 15 bases lining up with TRBD2. Losses at the gene ends were 5 bases for V and 9 bases for J; bases not matched to a gene: 2. Germline V CDR1 and CDR2: SGHTA, FQGTGA. The CDR3 consists of 14 residues.

The V and J genes are TRBV7-8 and TRBJ1-3; D gene ambiguous. V lost 5 bases and J lost 7, with 12 bases in between. Per germline, CDR1 SGHVS and CDR2 FQNEAQ. The CDR3 is 13 amino acids. Here the CDR3 DNA reads TGTGCCAGCAGCGGCCGGGTGTGGAACACCATATATTTT. It codes for CASSGRVWNTIYF.

The chain couples TRBV5-1 to TRBJ2-7; tentative D call: TRBD2 (7 bases). V lost 3 bases, J lost 6 bases, and 16 bases lay in between. This CDR3 region has 14 residues. The germline gives CDR1 SGHRS, CDR2 YFSETQ. This CDR3 reads CASSSGGPLSEQYF. The CDR3 coding sequence is TGCGCCAGCAGCTCGGGGGGCCCCCTCTCCGAGCAGTACTTC.

This clone appeared a few times. V is TRBV7-2 and J is TRBJ2-1; 9 nucleotides agree with TRBD1. The CDR3 spans 15 residues. CDR1 is SGHTA and CDR2 is FQGNSA in the germline V gene. J lost 7 bases, V lost 1 base, and 5 bases had no gene match. CDR3 protein: CASSLGTGVRNEQFF. The CDR3 nucleotides read TGTGCCAGCAGCTTAGGGACAGGGGTGAGAAATGAGCAGTTCTTC. Supplemented by reference TRBV7-2 and TRBJ2-1, the full variable domain reads GAGVSQSPSNKVTEKGKDVELRCDPISGHTALYWYRQSLGQGLEFLIYFQGNSAPDKSGLPSDRFSAERTGGSVSTLTIQRTQQEDSAVYLCASSLGTGVRNEQFFGPGTRLTVL.

This chain joins TRBV28 and TRBJ1-5, with D possibly TRBD1 on 5 matching bases. V was trimmed by 3 bases and J by 3 bases, leaving 6 bases between them. Looked up from germline, CDR1 is MDHEN and CDR2 is SYDVKM. The CDR3 is made up of 13 amino acids. The CDR3 nucleotides are TGTGCCAGCAGTTTGGGGCACAATCAGCCCCAGCATTTT. Translated, it gives CASSLGHNQPQHF.

The chain couples TRBV6-5 to TRBJ1-1; the match to TRBD1 covers 7 bases. Germline CDR1 and CDR2: MNHEY and SVGAGI. The junction had 4 bases not matched to a gene; V was cut back by 0 bases and J by 3 bases. CDR3 size: 15 residues. Here the CDR3 reads CASSYSTGYYTEAFF. In nucleotides, the CDR3 is TGTGCCAGCAGTTACTCGACAGGGTATTACACTGAAGCTTTCTTT.

The sample holds one count of this clone. This rearrangement joins TRBV11-2 to TRBJ2-7; 7 nucleotides agree with TRBD1. Germline CDR1 SGHAT, CDR2 FQNNGV. V was clipped by 1 base and J by 2 bases; unmatched bases: 2. This CDR3 has 14 amino acids. The CDR3 spells CASSLGQGAYEQYF. The CDR3 nucleotides read TGTGCCAGCAGCTTAGGGCAGGGGGCCTACGAGCAGTACTTC.

In nucleotides, the CDR3 is TGCGCCAGCAGCTTTCTTCTAGGGAGCAACGAGCAGTACTTC. Its translation: CASSFLLGSNEQYF. The rearrangement joins TRBV5-1 to TRBJ2-7, with TRBD2 as a possible D gene (5 bases). CDR1 is SGHRS, CDR2 YFSETQ, per germline. V was clipped by 2 bases and J by 5 bases, with 14 bases between them. The CDR3 totals 14 residues.

This clone is a singleton in its sample. The rearrangement joins TRBV30 to TRBJ1-2, with 8 bases lining up with TRBD1. J lost 1 base, V lost 4 bases, and 5 bases had no gene match. Germline CDR1 is GTSNPN and CDR2 is SVGIG (reference sequence). This CDR3 comprises 14 residues. The CDR3 loop is CAWIRTGYNYGYTF. The CDR3 DNA reads TGTGCCTGGATAAGGACAGGGTATAACTATGGCTACACCTTC.

The rearrangement joins TRBV4-1 to TRBJ2-7, with 9 positions matching TRBD1. V shed 1 base and J 3 bases; nucleotides not matched to a gene: 4. Looked up from germline, CDR1 is MGHRA and CDR2 is YSYEKL. The CDR3 covers 15 residues. In DNA form, the CDR3 reads TGCGCCAGCAGCCAAGGGGGACAGGGTTTCTACGAGCAGTACTTC. It yields the protein CASSQGGQGFYEQYF.

The gene calls are TRBV28 and TRBJ2-5; a weak D match, TRBD1 (5 bases). Germline V lookup: CDR1 MDHEN, CDR2 SYDVKM. Trimming shortened V by 5 bases and J by 3 bases, and 16 bases separated the two germline ends. This CDR3 comprises 15 residues. The CDR3 DNA is TGTGCCAGCAGTATCCTCGGGCCAGGGAAAGAGACCCAGTACTTC. It specifies CASSILGPGKETQYF.

The chain recombines TRBV7-9 with TRBJ2-1; 8 bases agree with TRBD2. With V trimmed by 9 bases and J by 4 bases, 14 bases remained unmatched. The CDR3 is 16 residues long. Germline V gene lookup returns CDR1 SEHNR and CDR2 FQNEAQ (reference sequence). CDR3 in amino acids: CASRGPQAGVYNEQFF. DNA for the CDR3: TGTGCCAGTCGGGGCCCCCAAGCGGGAGTGTACAATGAGCAGTTCTTC.

This clone was recorded a few times. V is TRBV2 and J is TRBJ2-3; 10 nucleotides agree with TRBD2. CDR1 and CDR2 from the germline V gene are SNHLY and FYNNEI. This CDR3 spans 16 amino acids. J lost 4 bases, V lost 2 bases, and 6 bases had no gene match. In DNA, the CDR3 is TGTGCCAGCAGTGAAATGGTAGCGGGGGGCCCAGATACGCAGTATTTT. Translation gives CASSEMVAGGPDTQYF.

In DNA form, the CDR3 reads TGCGCCAGCAGCCCTGGGCTAGCGGGAGGGTACAATGAGCAGTTCTTC. Translating it yields CASSPGLAGGYNEQFF. The chain recombines TRBV5-1 with TRBJ2-1; 12 bases agree with TRBD2. This CDR3 comprises 16 residues. J gave up 4 bases and V 4 bases, and 6 bases lay outside the gene matches. CDR1 and CDR2 from the germline V gene are SGHRS and YFSETQ.

The rearrangement joins TRBV6-4 to TRBJ1-1, with 7 positions matching TRBD1. There are 13 residues in the CDR3. Germline CDR1 reads MRHNA; CDR2 reads SNTAGT. Trimming took 2 bases from V and 3 from J; bases not matched to a gene: 0. In nucleotides, the CDR3 is TGTGCCAGCAGTGACAGGGGGCACACTGAAGCTTTCTTT. It codes for CASSDRGHTEAFF.

The chain has TRBV20-1 and TRBJ1-4; D may be TRBD1 (6 bases). V shed 3 bases and J shed 5 bases, with 16 bases lying between them. Looked up from germline, CDR1 is DFQATT and CDR2 is SNEGSKA (reference sequence). The CDR3 extends over 15 amino acids. The CDR3 sequence is CSASRGGSKNEKLFF. In DNA form, the CDR3 reads TGCAGTGCTAGTAGGGGGGGGTCGAAGAATGAAAAACTGTTTTTT.